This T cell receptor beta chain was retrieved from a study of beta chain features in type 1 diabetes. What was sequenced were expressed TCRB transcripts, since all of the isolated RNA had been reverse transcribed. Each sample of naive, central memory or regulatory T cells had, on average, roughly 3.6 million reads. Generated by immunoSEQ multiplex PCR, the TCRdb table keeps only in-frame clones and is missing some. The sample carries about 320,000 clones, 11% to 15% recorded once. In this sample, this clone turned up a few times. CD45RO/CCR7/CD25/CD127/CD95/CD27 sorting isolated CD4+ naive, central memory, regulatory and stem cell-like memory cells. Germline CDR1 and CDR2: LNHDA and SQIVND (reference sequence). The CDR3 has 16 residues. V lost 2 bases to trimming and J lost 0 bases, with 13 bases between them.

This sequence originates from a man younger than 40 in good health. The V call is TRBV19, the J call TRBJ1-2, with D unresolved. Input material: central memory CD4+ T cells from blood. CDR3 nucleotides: TGTGCCAGTAGTATAACCCCCGGGCAGTCTAACTATGGCTACACCTTC. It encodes CASSITPGQSNYGYTF.